One and the same sample provided the 16 T cell receptor beta chains below, sequenced in a study of blood T cell repertoires in COVID-19. This table comes from immunoSEQ multiplex PCR, and its TCRdb copy is limited to in-frame clones, with some not included. The data show over 150,000 clones, about 74% seen once. Sequenced: peripheral blood. These receptors originate from a man between 60 and 75 years old with acute or convalescent COVID-19.

V usage is TRBV7-9 and J usage is TRBJ1-1; D uncertain. CDR3 length: 15 residues. Trimming shortened V by 2 bases and J by 5 bases, and 15 bases separated the two germline ends. Germline V CDR1 and CDR2: SEHNR, FQNEAQ (reference sequence). The CDR3 DNA sequence: TGTGCCAGCAGCTTAAATCTGGCAGATTGGACTGAAGCTTTCTTT. It translates to CASSLNLADWTEAFF.

This clone was seen a single time. The V and J genes are TRBV24-1 and TRBJ2-1, with TRBD2 matching over 9 bases. This CDR3 region has 17 residues. Germline V CDR1 and CDR2: KGHDR, SFDVKD. V lost 1 base, J lost 4 bases, and 7 bases stayed unmatched. CDR3 amino acids: CATSDFQVAGEYNEQFF. The CDR3 bases are TGTGCCACCAGTGATTTTCAGGTAGCGGGGGAGTACAATGAGCAGTTCTTC.

This chain uses TRBV19 with TRBJ2-1; 9 nucleotides match TRBD1. CDR1 is LNHDA, CDR2 SQIVND, per germline (reference sequence). The CDR3 runs 16 residues. V lost 6 bases to trimming and J lost 7 bases; unmatched junction nucleotides: 13. CDR3 sequence (DNA): TGTGCCAGTAGGTTCCCGGGACAGGGTGAAAAAAATGAGCAGTTCTTC. It specifies CASRFPGQGEKNEQFF.

Only a few counts were recorded for this clone. This rearrangement joins TRBV15 to TRBJ1-5; D may be TRBD1 (5 bases). Germline V gene lookup returns CDR1 LNHNV and CDR2 YYDKDF (reference sequence). The CDR3 is 14 residues long. Trimming took 1 base from V and 3 from J, leaving 7 bases between them. CDR3 protein: CATSRGQNNQPQHF. The CDR3 DNA sequence: TGTGCCACCAGCAGAGGACAGAACAATCAGCCCCAGCATTTT.

This chain links TRBV18 with TRBJ1-5; D gene ambiguous. The CDR3 totals 14 residues. The germline CDR1 and CDR2 sequences are KGHSH and LQKENI. Between the trimmed V and J ends, which lost 3 bases and 1 base, there was a span of 7 bases. The CDR3 DNA follows: TGTGCCAGCTCACCGGCAAACAGCAATCAGCCCCAGCATTTT. Translating it yields CASSPANSNQPQHF.

The V call is TRBV2, the J call TRBJ1-6, with 9 bases matching TRBD1. The CDR3 covers 14 residues. The germline gives CDR1 SNHLY, CDR2 FYNNEI. Unmatched junction bases numbered 5, after V lost 4 bases and J lost 10 bases. CDR3 nucleotides: TGTGCCAGCAGTGTCCGGACAGGGGAATCACCCCTCCACTTT. It is translated as CASSVRTGESPLHF.

This chain links TRBV2 with TRBJ1-1; D may be TRBD1 (5 bases). The CDR3 covers 13 residues. V lost 8 bases and J lost 1, with 11 bases in between. Germline CDR1 SNHLY, CDR2 FYNNEI. The CDR3 nucleotides are TGTGCCAGCGGAACAGGCTGGAACACTGAAGCTTTCTTT. This translates into CASGTGWNTEAFF.

The rearrangement joins TRBV2 to TRBJ1-2, with 8 bases fitting TRBD1. The CDR3 sequence is 15 residues long. Germline CDR1 and CDR2: SNHLY and FYNNEI. The V segment lost 7 bases and the J segment 0 bases; nucleotides outside the gene matches: 7. This CDR3 reads CASNLQGGANYGYTF. CDR3 coding DNA: TGTGCCAGCAATTTACAGGGGGGAGCTAACTATGGCTACACCTTC.

With respect to this clone: This sample also contains other DNA sequences that code for the same CDR3. V is TRBV9 and J is TRBJ2-1; maybe TRBD2 (6 bases). V was trimmed by 0 bases and J by 3 bases, leaving 7 bases between them. Germline CDR1 and CDR2: SGDLS and YYNGEE. The CDR3 has 14 amino acids. The DNA for the CDR3 is TGTGCCAGCAGCGTAGCGGGGGACTACAATGAGCAGTTCTTC. Its translation: CASSVAGDYNEQFF.

This chain uses TRBV13 with TRBJ2-1; 10 nucleotides agree with TRBD2. J lost 4 bases, V lost 2 bases, and 2 bases had no gene match. The CDR3 has 15 amino acids. Per germline, CDR1 PRHDT and CDR2 FYEKMQ (reference sequence). The CDR3 spells CASSLTSGDYNEQFF. The CDR3 nucleotides are TGTGCCAGCAGCTTAACTAGCGGGGATTACAATGAGCAGTTCTTC.

The chain recombines TRBV27 with TRBJ2-1; D may be TRBD2 (6 bases). V lost 5 bases and J lost 11, with 16 bases in between. Germline V lookup: CDR1 MNHEY, CDR2 SMNVEV (reference sequence). This CDR3 contains 13 residues. Here the CDR3 reads CASSATGLDKQFF. The CDR3 coding sequence is TGTGCCAGCAGTGCCACGGGACTCGATAAGCAGTTCTTC.

The chain employs TRBV3-1 (or the pseudogene TRBV3-2) and TRBJ2-7, with 11 nucleotides matching TRBD1. Unmatched junction bases numbered 0, after V lost 5 bases and J lost 0 bases. The CDR3 has 14 residues. Germline CDR1 LGHDT, CDR2 YNNKEL (reference sequence). This CDR3 is CASSGQGASYEQYF. The DNA for the CDR3 is TGTGCCAGCAGCGGACAGGGGGCCTCCTACGAGCAGTACTTC.

The chain recombines TRBV6-5 with TRBJ1-6; the D gene is possibly TRBD1 (5 bases). The length of the CDR3 is 15 residues. Germline V lookup: CDR1 MNHEY, CDR2 SVGAGI. V lost 0 bases to trimming and J lost 8 bases, with 11 bases between them. CDR3 DNA: TGTGCCAGCAGTTACTCGGGGGGTGCGGATTCACCCCTCCACTTT. Translated: CASSYSGGADSPLHF.

The chain joins TRBV10-3 to TRBJ2-1; the D gene is possibly TRBD1 (6 bases). Germline V gene sequence: CDR1 ENHRY, CDR2 SYGVKD. The ends were cut back, 5 bases at V and 0 bases at J, with 14 bases in the middle. The CDR3 is made up of 16 amino acids. The CDR3 region is CAISSTQGSSYNEQFF. In DNA form, the CDR3 reads TGTGCCATCAGTTCAACGCAGGGGAGCTCCTACAATGAGCAGTTCTTC.

V gene TRBV5-1 combines with J gene TRBJ2-2; 12 bases agree with TRBD1. The junction had 2 bases not matched to a gene; V was cut back by 7 bases and J by 4 bases. CDR3 length: 14 residues. CDR1 is SGHRS and CDR2 is YFSETQ in the germline V gene. The chain's CDR3 is CASGTGGLTGELFF. In DNA form, the CDR3 reads TGCGCCAGCGGGACAGGGGGCCTCACCGGGGAGCTGTTTTTT. The full variable domain, in which reference TRBV5-1 and TRBJ2-2 provide the parts outside the CDR3, is KAGVTQTPRYLIKTRGQQVTLSCSPISGHRSVSWYQQTPGQGLQFLFEYFSETQRNKGNFPGRFSGRQFSNSRSEMNVSTLELGDSALYLCASGTGGLTGELFFGEGSRLTVL.

The chain employs TRBV19 and TRBJ2-1; D remains ambiguous. The CDR3 runs 15 residues. Germline V gives CDR1 LNHDA, CDR2 SQIVND (reference sequence). Between the trimmed V and J ends, which lost 3 bases and 7 bases, there was a span of 16 bases. CDR3: CASSIGALWNNEQFF. The CDR3 coding sequence is TGTGCCAGTAGTATCGGAGCCCTATGGAATAATGAGCAGTTCTTC.